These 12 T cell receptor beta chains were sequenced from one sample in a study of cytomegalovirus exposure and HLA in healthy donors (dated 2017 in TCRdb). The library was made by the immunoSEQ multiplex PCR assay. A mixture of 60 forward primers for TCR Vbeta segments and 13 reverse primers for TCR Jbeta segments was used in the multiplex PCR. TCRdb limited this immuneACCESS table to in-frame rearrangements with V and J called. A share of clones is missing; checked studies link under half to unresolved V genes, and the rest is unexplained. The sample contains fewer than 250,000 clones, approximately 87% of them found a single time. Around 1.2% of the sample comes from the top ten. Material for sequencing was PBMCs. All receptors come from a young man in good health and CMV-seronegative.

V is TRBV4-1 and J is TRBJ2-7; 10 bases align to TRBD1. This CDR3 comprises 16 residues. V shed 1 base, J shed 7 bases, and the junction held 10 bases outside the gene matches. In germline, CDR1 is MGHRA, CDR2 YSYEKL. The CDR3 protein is CASSQVMRQGAGEQYF. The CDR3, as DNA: TGCGCCAGCAGCCAAGTGATGAGACAGGGGGCTGGGGAGCAGTACTTC.

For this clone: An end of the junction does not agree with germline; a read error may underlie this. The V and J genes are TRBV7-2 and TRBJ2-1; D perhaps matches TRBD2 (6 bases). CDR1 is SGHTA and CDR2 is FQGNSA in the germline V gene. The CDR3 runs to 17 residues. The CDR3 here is CASSLVPGDREASREIF. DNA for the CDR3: TGTGCCAGCAGCTTAGTACCGGGGGACCGAGAAGCGAGTCGTGAGATCTTC.

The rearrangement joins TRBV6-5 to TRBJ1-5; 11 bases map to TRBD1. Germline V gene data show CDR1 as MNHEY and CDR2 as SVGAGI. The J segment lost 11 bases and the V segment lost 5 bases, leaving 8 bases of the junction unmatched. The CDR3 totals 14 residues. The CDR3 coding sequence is TGTGCCAGCAGTGACCGGGACAGGGGGTGGTCCCAGCATTTT. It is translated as CASSDRDRGWSQHF.

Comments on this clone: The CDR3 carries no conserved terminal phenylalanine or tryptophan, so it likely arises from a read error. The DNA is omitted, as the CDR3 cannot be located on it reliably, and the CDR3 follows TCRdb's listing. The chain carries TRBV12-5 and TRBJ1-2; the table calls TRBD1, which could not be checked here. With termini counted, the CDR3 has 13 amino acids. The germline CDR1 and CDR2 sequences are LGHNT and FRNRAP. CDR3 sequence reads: CASGLGHRDRVLP.

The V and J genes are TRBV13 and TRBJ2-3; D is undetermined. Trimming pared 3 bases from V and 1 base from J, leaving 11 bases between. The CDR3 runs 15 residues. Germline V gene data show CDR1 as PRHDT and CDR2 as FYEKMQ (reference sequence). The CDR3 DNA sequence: TGTGCCAGCAGCTTCCCCGCTAGTGGCACAGATACGCAGTATTTT. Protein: CASSFPASGTDTQYF.

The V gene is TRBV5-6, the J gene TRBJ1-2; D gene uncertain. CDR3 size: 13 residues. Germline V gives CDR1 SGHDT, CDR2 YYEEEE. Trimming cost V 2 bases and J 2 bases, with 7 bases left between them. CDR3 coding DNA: TGTGCCAGCAGCTTTTATCTAAACTATGGCTACACCTTC. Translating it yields CASSFYLNYGYTF.

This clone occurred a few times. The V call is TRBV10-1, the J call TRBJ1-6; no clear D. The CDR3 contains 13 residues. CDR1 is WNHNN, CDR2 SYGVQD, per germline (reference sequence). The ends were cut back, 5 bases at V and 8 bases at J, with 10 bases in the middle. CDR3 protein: CASSRSVDSPLHF. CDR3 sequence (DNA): TGCGCCAGCAGTCGGTCGGTCGATTCACCCCTCCACTTT.

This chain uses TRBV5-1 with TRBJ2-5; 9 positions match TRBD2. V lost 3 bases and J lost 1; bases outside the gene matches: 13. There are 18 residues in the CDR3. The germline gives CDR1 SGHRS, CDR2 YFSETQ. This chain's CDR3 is CASSWGLTSGSPQETQYF. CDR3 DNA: TGCGCCAGCAGCTGGGGACTTACTAGCGGGTCGCCCCAAGAGACCCAGTACTTC.

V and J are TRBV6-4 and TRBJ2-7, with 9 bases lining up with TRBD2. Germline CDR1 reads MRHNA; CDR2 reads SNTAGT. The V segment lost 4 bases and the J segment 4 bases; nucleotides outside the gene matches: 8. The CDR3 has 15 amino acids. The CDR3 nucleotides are TGTGCCAGCAGTGCCTTTAGCGGGAGTTCGTACGAGCAGTACTTC. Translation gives CASSAFSGSSYEQYF.

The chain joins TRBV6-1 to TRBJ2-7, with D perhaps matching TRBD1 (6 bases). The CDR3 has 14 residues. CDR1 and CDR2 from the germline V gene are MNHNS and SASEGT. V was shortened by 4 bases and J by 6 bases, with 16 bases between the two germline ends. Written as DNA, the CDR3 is TGTGCCAGCAGTGTGGTGGGGGCTGGACGCGAGCAGTACTTC. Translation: CASSVVGAGREQYF.

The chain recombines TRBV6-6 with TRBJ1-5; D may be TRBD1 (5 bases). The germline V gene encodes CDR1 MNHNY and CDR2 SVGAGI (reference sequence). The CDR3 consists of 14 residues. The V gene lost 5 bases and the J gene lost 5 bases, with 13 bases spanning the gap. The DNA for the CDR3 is TGTGCCAGCAGTCACGGGGGATGGGATCAGCCCCAGCATTTT. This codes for CASSHGGWDQPQHF.

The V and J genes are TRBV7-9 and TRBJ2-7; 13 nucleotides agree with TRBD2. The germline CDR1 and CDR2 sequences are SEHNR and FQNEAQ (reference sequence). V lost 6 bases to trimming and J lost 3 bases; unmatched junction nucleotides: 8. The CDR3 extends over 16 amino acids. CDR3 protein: CASSRSLAGGNYEQYF. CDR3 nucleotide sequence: TGTGCCAGCAGTCGTTCACTAGCGGGAGGGAACTACGAGCAGTACTTC. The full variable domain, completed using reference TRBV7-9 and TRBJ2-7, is DTGVSQNPRHKITKRGQNVTFRCDPISEHNRLYWYRQTLGQGPEFLTYFQNEAQLEKSRLLSDRFSAERPKGSFSTLEIQRTEQGDSAMYLCASSRSLAGGNYEQYFGPGTRLTVT.